One sample yielded the 28 T cell receptor beta chains listed below, sequenced in a study of shared clonotypes between healthy human individuals. Produced via immunoSEQ multiplex PCR; TCRdb's table is partial and in-frame only. The sample records roughly 2,000,000 clones, about 95% being singletons. The naive CD8 subset, CD45RO-negative cells positively selected for CCR7, excluded terminally differentiated effector memory CD45RA+ cells. Sequencing input: naive CD8+ T cells sorted from blood. The receptors shown here come from a man younger than 30 in good health.

The rearrangement joins TRBV30 to TRBJ1-3; 7 bases align to TRBD1. Germline CDR1 reads GTSNPN; CDR2 reads SVGIG (reference sequence). There are 16 residues in the CDR3. Trimming at V came to 0 bases and at J to 0 bases, leaving 5 bases not matched to a gene. The CDR3 region has the DNA TGTGCCTGGAGTGTAGGACAGGTAATCTCTGGAAACACCATATATTTT. The encoded protein is CAWSVGQVISGNTIYF.

This clone appeared a single time. The chain links TRBV25-1 to TRBJ1-4; 7 nucleotides align to TRBD1. Germline-derived CDR1 and CDR2 are MGHDK and SYGVNS. CDR3 size: 14 residues. The junction had 7 bases not matched to a gene; V was cut back by 5 bases and J by 7 bases. The CDR3 DNA reads TGTGCCAGCAGTCTTACAGGGGTGGGTGAAAAACTGTTTTTT. The encoded protein is CASSLTGVGEKLFF.

In the case of this clone: Different DNA sequences within this sample yield the same CDR3. The V and J genes are TRBV28 and TRBJ2-7; D remains unclear. The germline V gene encodes CDR1 MDHEN and CDR2 SYDVKM. The V and J ends lost 3 bases and 4 bases respectively, with 7 bases between them. The CDR3 runs 12 residues. This CDR3 reads CASSFPGYEQYF. The CDR3 DNA reads TGTGCCAGCAGTTTCCCCGGTTACGAGCAGTACTTC.

This chain uses TRBV7-8 with TRBJ1-1; 9 bases line up with TRBD1. V was pared by 5 bases and J by 2 bases, with 3 bases of the junction left unmatched. The CDR3 totals 14 residues. The germline V gene has CDR1 SGHVS and CDR2 FQNEAQ. CDR3 region: CASSGTGKNTEAFF. The CDR3 nucleotides read TGTGCCAGCAGCGGGACAGGGAAAAACACTGAAGCTTTCTTT.

Comments on this clone: The sample holds other DNA sequences that translate to the same CDR3. V gene TRBV5-6 combines with J gene TRBJ1-5; maybe TRBD1 (5 bases). This CDR3 has 13 amino acids. The V gene's germline CDR1 is SGHDT and CDR2 YYEEEE. V was pared by 4 bases and J by 7 bases, with 12 bases between. The chain's CDR3 is CASSLYQGQPQHF. In DNA form, the CDR3 reads TGTGCCAGCAGCCTGTACCAGGGACAGCCCCAGCATTTT.

This clone was seen once. The rearrangement joins TRBV29-1 to TRBJ2-7; 12 bases are a match to TRBD1. Germline lookup yields CDR1 SQVTM and CDR2 ANQGSEA. Losses at the gene ends were 6 bases for V and 2 bases for J; bases not matched to a gene: 5. The CDR3 length is 14 residues. CDR3 in DNA: TGCAGCGTAACCCGGGACAGGGGGCCCTACGAGCAGTACTTC. Translating gives CSVTRDRGPYEQYF.

This clone was found once. The rearrangement uses TRBV13 and TRBJ2-7; 11 nucleotides agree with TRBD1. After removal of 3 bases from V and 6 bases from J, the junction contained 7 bases not matched to a gene. This CDR3 spans 15 amino acids. Germline V gene lookup returns CDR1 PRHDT and CDR2 FYEKMQ (reference sequence). This CDR3 is CASSFGDRGFCEQYF. The CDR3 nucleotides are TGTGCCAGCAGCTTTGGGGACAGGGGGTTCTGCGAGCAGTACTTC.

The chain uses TRBV4-3 and TRBJ1-1; D remains unclear. Per germline, CDR1 LGHNA and CDR2 YSLEER. This CDR3 has 14 residues. The V end was cut by 1 base, the J end by 1 base, with 7 bases between. CDR3 residues: CASSQVSENTEAFF. In nucleotides, the CDR3 is TGCGCCAGCAGCCAAGTAAGCGAGAACACTGAAGCTTTCTTT.

The genes are TRBV10-1 and TRBJ1-1, with D possibly TRBD1 on 6 matching bases. The V and J ends lost 9 bases and 5 bases respectively, with 16 bases between them. CDR1 WNHNN and CDR2 SYGVQD come from the germline V gene (reference sequence). The length of the CDR3 is 13 residues. The CDR3 protein is CASSQGKRTEAFF. The CDR3 DNA follows: TGCGCCAGTTCACAGGGAAAGAGGACTGAAGCTTTCTTT.

The V and J genes are TRBV30 and TRBJ1-3; no firm D call. The V end lost 4 bases, the J end lost 0 bases, and 10 bases lay between the germline ends. CDR3 length: 14 residues. Germline CDR1 and CDR2: GTSNPN and SVGIG (reference sequence). Written as DNA, the CDR3 is TGTGCCTGGACAGGACTGAGCTCTGGAAACACCATATATTTT. Translating it yields CAWTGLSSGNTIYF.

The sample holds a few counts of this clone. This chain joins TRBV4-3 and TRBJ1-5, with unresolved D. Germline assignment: CDR1 LGHNA and CDR2 YSLEER. This CDR3 spans 16 amino acids. Trimming cost V 0 bases and J 1 base, with 10 bases left between them. The CDR3 coding sequence is TGCGCCAGCAGCCAAGATGGGTCGGCCAGCAATCAGCCCCAGCATTTT. Its protein is CASSQDGSASNQPQHF.

The chain carries TRBV6-5 and TRBJ1-5; possibly TRBD1 for D (6 bases). Germline V gene data show CDR1 as MNHEY and CDR2 as SVGAGI. The CDR3 length is 13 residues. V lost 4 bases and J lost 5, with 9 bases in between. This CDR3 reads CASSSWTDQPQHF. The CDR3, as DNA: TGTGCCAGCAGTTCTTGGACAGATCAGCCCCAGCATTTT.

The gene calls are TRBV11-2 and TRBJ2-5, with 11 bases that match TRBD1. Germline assignment: CDR1 SGHAT and CDR2 FQNNGV. After removal of 4 bases from V and 6 bases from J, the junction contained 7 bases not matched to a gene. The CDR3 spans 15 residues. CDR3 loop: CASSSGQGDFKTQYF. The CDR3 bases are TGTGCCAGCAGCTCGGGACAGGGGGATTTCAAGACCCAGTACTTC.

V and J are TRBV4-1 and TRBJ2-7; TRBD2 is a possible D gene (6 bases). The CDR3 consists of 13 residues. The germline CDR1 and CDR2 sequences are MGHRA and YSYEKL. V lost 4 bases and J 7 bases, leaving 14 bases between the germline ends. The CDR3, as DNA: TGCGCCAGCAGCCCGTCGGCGGGGTTGGAGCAGTACTTC. Its protein product is CASSPSAGLEQYF.

The chain has TRBV7-6 and TRBJ2-3; D call uncertain. Germline loops: CDR1 SGHVS, CDR2 FNYEAQ. This CDR3 has 13 amino acids. V lost 4 bases and J lost 4, with 9 bases in between. CDR3 residues: CASSSLSPDTQYF. CDR3 in DNA: TGTGCCAGCAGCTCTCTTTCCCCAGATACGCAGTATTTT.

This clone was seen a single time. The same CDR3 is also encoded by other DNA sequences in this sample. The rearrangement links TRBV9 to TRBJ2-1, with 9 bases fitting TRBD2. Per germline, CDR1 SGDLS and CDR2 YYNGEE. The CDR3 has 14 residues. V was clipped by 0 bases and J by 9 bases; unmatched bases: 4. In nucleotides, the CDR3 is TGTGCCAGCAGCGTAGGCGGGGGGGTTCCTGAGCAGTTCTTC. Its translation: CASSVGGGVPEQFF.

CDR3 region: CASSVSTVGPEAFF. The CDR3 DNA is TGTGCCAGCAGCGTATCCACAGTTGGCCCTGAAGCTTTCTTT. The chain combines TRBV7-8 with TRBJ1-1, with D hard to call. V gave up 5 bases and J gave up 6 bases, with 16 bases separating them. The V gene's germline CDR1 is SGHVS and CDR2 FQNEAQ. The CDR3 runs 14 residues.

CDR3 nucleotide sequence: TGCGCCAGCAGCCAAGATTCTCCAGGGGCGCTCCTGAACACTGAAGCTTTCTTT. As protein: CASSQDSPGALLNTEAFF. The chain employs TRBV4-1 and TRBJ1-1, with D possibly matching TRBD1 (6 bases). Germline V gene lookup returns CDR1 MGHRA and CDR2 YSYEKL. The CDR3 covers 18 residues. V lost 0 bases to trimming and J lost 0 bases, with 17 bases between them.

The chain carries TRBV7-9 and TRBJ1-3, with a tentative D call TRBD1 (5 bases). This CDR3 has 16 amino acids. V lost 3 bases and J lost 0, with 12 bases in between. In germline, CDR1 is SEHNR, CDR2 FQNEAQ (reference sequence). This CDR3 is CASSFARAISGNTIYF. CDR3 DNA sequence: TGTGCCAGCAGCTTTGCCAGGGCCATCTCTGGAAACACCATATATTTT.

This clone was detected only once. The same CDR3 also results from other DNA sequences found in this sample. The rearrangement links TRBV13 to TRBJ2-1; no reliable D call. The CDR3 totals 12 residues. CDR1 and CDR2 from the germline V gene are PRHDT and FYEKMQ (reference sequence). Trimming shortened V by 5 bases and J by 9 bases, and 11 bases separated the two germline ends. This CDR3 reads CASSPRVGEQFF. The CDR3 DNA follows: TGTGCCAGCAGCCCGAGAGTCGGTGAGCAGTTCTTC.

This clone appeared a single time. The rearrangement uses TRBV14 and TRBJ2-2; D might be TRBD2 (6 bases). Trimming took off 4 bases at V and 6 bases at J, with 12 bases between the two ends. CDR3 length: 14 amino acids. From germline, CDR1 is SGHDN and CDR2 FVKESK. CDR3 sequence (DNA): TGTGCCAGCAGCCCTAAGGAGGGCCCCGGGGAGCTGTTTTTT. This gives the protein CASSPKEGPGELFF.

Points on this clone: Other DNA sequences in this sample translate to the same CDR3. The gene calls are TRBV6-1 and TRBJ2-7, with D unresolved. Trimming took off 2 bases at V and 1 base at J, with 9 bases between the two ends. The CDR3 has 14 amino acids. Germline values: CDR1 MNHNS, CDR2 SASEGT. Here the CDR3 reads CASSELGASYEQYF. The CDR3 DNA follows: TGTGCCAGCAGTGAACTTGGCGCATCCTACGAGCAGTACTTC.

This sequence joins TRBV7-9 and TRBJ2-7; 7 bases agree with TRBD2. CDR3 size: 14 residues. Per germline, CDR1 SEHNR and CDR2 FQNEAQ (reference sequence). V shed 5 bases and J 2 bases; nucleotides not matched to a gene: 6. CDR3 nucleotides: TGTGCCAGCAGCCCGGGGGGTCTGACCTACGAGCAGTACTTC. It specifies CASSPGGLTYEQYF.

This sequence joins TRBV27 and TRBJ1-3; D is uncertain. Per the germline V gene, CDR1 is MNHEY and CDR2 is SMNVEV (reference sequence). The CDR3 sequence is 16 residues long. The V end lost 5 bases, the J end lost 0 bases, and 14 bases lay between the germline ends. DNA of the CDR3: TGTGCCAGCAGTGGTTACACAGAGAGCTCTGGAAACACCATATATTTT. This sequence encodes CASSGYTESSGNTIYF.

Worth noting for this clone: Different DNA sequences within this sample yield the same CDR3. This chain uses TRBV5-1 with TRBJ2-7; 7 bases fit TRBD1. V was clipped by 3 bases and J by 5 bases; unmatched bases: 5. The CDR3 consists of 13 residues. Germline V gene lookup returns CDR1 SGHRS and CDR2 YFSETQ. As DNA, the CDR3 is TGCGCCAGCAGCTGGACAGGAGCGGACGAGCAGTACTTC. Protein: CASSWTGADEQYF.

Concerning this clone itself: The same CDR3 can be traced to other DNA sequences in this sample. V gene TRBV27 combines with J gene TRBJ2-7; the D gene could be TRBD1 or TRBD2 (6 bases each). The CDR3 extends over 14 amino acids. Germline-derived CDR1 and CDR2 are MNHEY and SMNVEV (reference sequence). Trimming left V 1 base short and J 2 bases short, with 9 bases between. CDR3 in amino acids: CASSLFGGPYEQYF. CDR3 sequence (DNA): TGTGCCAGCAGTTTATTCGGGGGCCCCTACGAGCAGTACTTC.

Of note for this clone: At the DNA level, this CDR3 is encoded by other sequences in the same sample as well. The chain carries TRBV12-5 and TRBJ1-5; D remains unclear. Trimming took off 5 bases at V and 7 bases at J, with 6 bases between the two ends. The CDR3 sequence is 11 residues long. The germline V gene encodes CDR1 LGHNT and CDR2 FRNRAP. This CDR3 is CASGPNQPQHF. In DNA form, the CDR3 reads TGTGCTAGTGGTCCGAACCAGCCCCAGCATTTT.

The chain links TRBV7-9 to TRBJ2-5, with TRBD1 as a possible D gene (6 bases). The CDR3 is 14 amino acids. Trimming pared 4 bases from V and 1 base from J, leaving 10 bases between. From germline, CDR1 is SEHNR and CDR2 FQNEAQ (reference sequence). For the CDR3, the DNA is TGTGCCAGCAGCTCTCAGGACAGCCAAGAGACCCAGTACTTC. Translation gives CASSSQDSQETQYF.